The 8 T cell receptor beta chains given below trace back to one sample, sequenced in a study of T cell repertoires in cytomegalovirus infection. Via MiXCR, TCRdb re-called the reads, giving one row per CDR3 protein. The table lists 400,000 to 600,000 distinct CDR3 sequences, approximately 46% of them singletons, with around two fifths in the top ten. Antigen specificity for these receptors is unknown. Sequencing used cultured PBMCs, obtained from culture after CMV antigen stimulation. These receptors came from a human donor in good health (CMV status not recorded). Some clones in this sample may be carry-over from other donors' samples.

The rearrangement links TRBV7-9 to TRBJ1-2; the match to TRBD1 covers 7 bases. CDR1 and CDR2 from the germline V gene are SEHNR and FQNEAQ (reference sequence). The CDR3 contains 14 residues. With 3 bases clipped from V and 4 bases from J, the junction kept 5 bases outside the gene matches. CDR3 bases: TGTGCCAGCAGCTTTACCAGGGACAGCTATGGCTACACCTTC. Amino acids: CASSFTRDSYGYTF.

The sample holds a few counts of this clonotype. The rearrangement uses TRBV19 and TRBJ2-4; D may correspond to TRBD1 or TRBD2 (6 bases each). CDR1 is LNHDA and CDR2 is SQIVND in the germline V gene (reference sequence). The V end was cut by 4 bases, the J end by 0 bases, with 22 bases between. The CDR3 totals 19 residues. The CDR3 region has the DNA TGTGCCAGTAGTACCCCAGAAGGGGGAGGACCAAGAGCCAAAAACATTCAGTACTTC. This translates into CASSTPEGGGPRAKNIQYF.

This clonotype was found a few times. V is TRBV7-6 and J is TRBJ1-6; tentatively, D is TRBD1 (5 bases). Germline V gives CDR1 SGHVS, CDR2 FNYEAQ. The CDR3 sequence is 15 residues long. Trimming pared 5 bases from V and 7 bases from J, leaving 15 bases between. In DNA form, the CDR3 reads TGTGCCAGCAGCCGGGGGGGGAAGAAGAATTCACCCCTCCACTTT. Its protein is CASSRGGKKNSPLHF.

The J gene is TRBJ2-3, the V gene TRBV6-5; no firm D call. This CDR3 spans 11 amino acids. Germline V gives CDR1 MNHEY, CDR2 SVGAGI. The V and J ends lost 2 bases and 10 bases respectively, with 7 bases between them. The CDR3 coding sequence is TGTGCCAGCAGTTACGGTTATGCGCAGTATTTT. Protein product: CASSYGYAQYF.

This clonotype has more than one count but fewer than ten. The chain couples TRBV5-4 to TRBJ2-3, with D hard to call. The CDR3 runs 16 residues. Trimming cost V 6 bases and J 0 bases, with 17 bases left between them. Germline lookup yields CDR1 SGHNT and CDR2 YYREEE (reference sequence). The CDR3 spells CASTPLGEPSTDTQYF. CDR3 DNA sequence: TGTGCCAGCACCCCCTTGGGCGAACCTAGCACAGATACGCAGTATTTT. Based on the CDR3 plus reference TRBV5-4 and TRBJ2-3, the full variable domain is ETGVTQSPTHLIKTRGQQVTLRCSSQSGHNTVSWYQQALGQGPQFIFQYYREEENGRGNFPPRFSGLQFPNYSSELNVNALELDDSALYLCASTPLGEPSTDTQYFGPGTRLTVL.

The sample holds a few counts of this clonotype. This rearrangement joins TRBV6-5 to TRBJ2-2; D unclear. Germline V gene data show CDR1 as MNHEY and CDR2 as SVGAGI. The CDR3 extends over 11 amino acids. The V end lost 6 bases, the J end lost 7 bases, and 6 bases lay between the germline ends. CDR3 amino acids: CASRSVGELFF. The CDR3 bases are TGTGCCAGCAGGTCTGTCGGGGAGCTGTTTTTT.

The CDR3 here is CASSLWGDPETQYF. The CDR3 bases are TGTGCCAGCAGCTTGTGGGGGGACCCGGAGACCCAGTACTTC. The chain employs TRBV5-4 and TRBJ2-5; D possibly corresponds to TRBD2 (6 bases). Germline V gives CDR1 SGHNT, CDR2 YYREEE (reference sequence). Trimming stripped 1 base from V and 5 bases from J, with 12 bases between. The CDR3 extends over 14 amino acids.

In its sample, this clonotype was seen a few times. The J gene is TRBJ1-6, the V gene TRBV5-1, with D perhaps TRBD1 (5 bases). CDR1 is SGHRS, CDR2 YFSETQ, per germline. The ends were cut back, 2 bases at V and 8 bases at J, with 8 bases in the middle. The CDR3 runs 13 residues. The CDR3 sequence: CASSLDSHSPLHF. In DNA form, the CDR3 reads TGCGCCAGCAGCTTAGACAGCCATTCACCCCTCCACTTT.